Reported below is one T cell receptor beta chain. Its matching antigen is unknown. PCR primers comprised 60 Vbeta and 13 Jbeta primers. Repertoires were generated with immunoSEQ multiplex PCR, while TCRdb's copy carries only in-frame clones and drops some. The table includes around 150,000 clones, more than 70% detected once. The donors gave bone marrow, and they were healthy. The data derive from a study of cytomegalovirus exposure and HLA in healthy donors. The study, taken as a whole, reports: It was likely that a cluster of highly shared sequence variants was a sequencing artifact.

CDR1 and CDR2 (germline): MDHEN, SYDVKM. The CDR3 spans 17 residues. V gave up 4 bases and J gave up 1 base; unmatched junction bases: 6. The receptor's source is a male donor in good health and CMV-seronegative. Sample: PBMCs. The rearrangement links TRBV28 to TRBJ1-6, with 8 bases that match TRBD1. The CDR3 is CASSSGGARSYNSPLHF. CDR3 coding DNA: TGTGCCAGCAGTTCAGGGGGCGCAAGGTCCTATAATTCACCCCTCCACTTT.